The present entry profiles one T cell receptor beta chain with its context. This receptor's antigen is unknown. No per-base quality is available; no much larger clone lies one base away. This sample is part of a study of CD8+CD57+ T cells in acquired aplastic anemia (dated by TCRdb to the late 2010s). In the study overall: A mean of approximately 3 ug of DNA, ranging from roughly 0.19 to 27.4 ug, was extracted from sorted CD4+ and CD8+ cells. CD8+CD57+ expansion was defined as a frequency above the mean frequency observed in healthy subjects. Results and caveats for the whole study, not just this receptor: CD8+ Simpson's diversity did not differ significantly between patients and healthy controls (P=0.060). Roughly 29 CD8+ CDR3 sequences were shared between patients and controls but appeared highly expressed in patients and within their immunodominant clones.

Expansion of CD8+CD57+ cells had been shown by flow cytometry in the patients chosen for sequencing. Every patient had a diagnosis of severe acquired aplastic anemia based on International Study of Aplastic Anemia and Agranulocytosis and Camitta criteria. No patient had received any therapy when blood was sampled. In the study, sorted CD4+ and CD8+ blood T cells from patients with severe aplastic anemia and from healthy subjects underwent deep sequencing of TCR repertoires. In the USA, patient enrollment took place under clinicaltrials.gov protocols 00001620, 01623167, 00001397, 00071045, 00081523 and 00961064. Ficoll-Paque density gradient centrifugation was used to isolate peripheral blood mononuclear cells. Before DNA extraction, CD4+ and CD8+ T cells were sorted by FACS or by magnetic beads. From the cysteine up to the phenylalanine, the CDR3 has a length of 12 residues. CDR3 DNA only is kept here, 36 bases in frame from base 1. CDR1 and CDR2, looked up from the germline V gene, are SNHLY and FYNNEI. V and J lose 1 base and 3 bases, and a span of 3 bases separates them.

Genomic DNA was used as template for profiling of TCR beta VDJ combinations and CDR3 sequences. An Illumina HiSeq 2000 was used for TCR repertoire sequencing. The original pipeline was this. TRBV/TRBJ rearrangement plots, CDR3 size and DJ length profiles, and Simpson's diversity index were used to evaluate the repertoires. Whichever DNA sequence was most abundant in the deep sequencing data was defined as the immunodominant clone. CDR3 amino acid sequences were checked for sharing across subjects and were also compared against the VDJdb database and published repertoires. The raw public reads went through TCRdb reprocessing: fastp at Q25, MiXCR clone calling, in-frame beta chains kept. CDR3 protein duplicates are merged, each entry listing the most common genes and DNA. These V and J calls originate from TCRdb's pipeline instead of the authors' own analysis. The sample profile shows some 180,000 distinct CDR3 sequences; nearly 65% of them were found once. The ten largest clones represent roughly 42% of the sample.

The TCR sequence derives from a human donor with aplastic anemia. The V gene is TRBV2 and the J gene is TRBJ1-2, with the D gene not confidently named. Sequencing used sorted CD4+, CD8+, or CD8+CD57+ T cells (not recorded which) from PBMCs. The CDR3 reads as follows: CASSEGDYGYTF. The DNA sequence is given as TGTGCCAGCAGTGAAGGTGACTATGGCTACACCTTC.